This is a list of T cell receptor beta chains from one sample in a study of T cells in Graves' hyperthyroidism and ophthalmopathy. TCRdb used MiXCR to reprocess the multiplex PCR reads, holding one entry per CDR3 protein. The sample carries 500,000 to 650,000 distinct CDR3 sequences, 20% recorded once. Sequenced: blood. These receptors all come from a man aged 35-49 years with Graves' ophthalmopathy. CDR3s include the opening cysteine and the closing phenylalanine or tryptophan. Each record gives: CDR3 protein, CDR3 DNA, J gene, V gene, D gene, clone size. D genes are given only for firm matches. The size entry is marked missing in some rows and otherwise reads once, few, many or a size class.

CASSPPSSGSLSEQYF	TGTGCCAGCTCACCACCGTCTAGCGGGAGCCTCTCCGAGCAGTACTTC	TRBJ2-7	TRBV18	TRBD2	many
CASSLIQGANTGELFF	TGTGCCAGCAGCTTAATTCAGGGGGCGAACACCGGGGAGCTGTTTTTT	TRBJ2-2	TRBV7-8	TRBD1	.
CSAGTGESPLHF	TGCAGTGCCGGGACAGGGGAATCACCCCTCCACTTT	TRBJ1-6	TRBV20-1	TRBD1	.
CASSPGQGQNEKLFF	TGTGCCAGCTCACCCGGACAGGGCCAGAATGAAAAACTGTTTTTT	TRBJ1-4	TRBV18	TRBD1	.
CRVASTDTQYF	TGCAGGGTGGCTAGCACAGATACGCAGTATTTT	TRBJ2-3	TRBV20-1	.	many
CASSRLAGGLVYEQYF	TGTGCCAGCAGCCGACTAGCGGGGGGGCTAGTCTACGAGCAGTACTTC	TRBJ2-7	TRBV12-3/TRBV12-4	TRBD2	few
CATTLGLGPNEQFF	TGTGCCACCACTTTGGGGTTAGGGCCCAATGAGCAGTTCTTC	TRBJ2-1	TRBV28	.	many
CASSQVYKGSSYEQYF	TGTGCCAGCAGCCAAGTTTATAAGGGAAGCTCCTACGAGCAGTACTTC	TRBJ2-7	TRBV3-1	.	few
CASSLGVGRISYEQYF	TGTGCCAGCAGCTTAGGAGTCGGGAGGATCTCCTACGAGCAGTACTTC	TRBJ2-7	TRBV7-8	TRBD2	few
CASSDGTGDTDTQYF	TGTGCCAGCAGTGACGGGACAGGGGACACAGATACGCAGTATTTT	TRBJ2-3	TRBV6-4	TRBD1	.
CASSPDSYQPQHF	TGTGCCAGCTCACCGGACAGCTATCAGCCCCAGCATTTT	TRBJ1-5	TRBV18	.	few
CATGMKEDYLNIQYF	TGTGCCACCGGAATGAAGGAGGACTACCTAAACATTCAGTACTTC	TRBJ2-4	TRBV15	.	many
CASSFMPGTNKEQFF	TGTGCCAGCAGCTTTATGCCCGGGACTAACAAAGAGCAGTTCTTC	TRBJ2-1	TRBV7-2	TRBD2	.
CASSRDRANSPLHF	TGTGCCAGCAGCCGGGACAGGGCTAATTCACCCCTCCACTTT	TRBJ1-6	TRBV3-1	TRBD1	.
CASSWEGQEENEQFF	TGCGCCAGCAGCTGGGAGGGACAGGAAGAAAATGAGCAGTTCTTC	TRBJ2-1	TRBV5-1	.	few
CSARDGTSTDTQYF	TGCAGTGCTAGAGATGGGACTTCCACAGATACGCAGTATTTT	TRBJ2-3	TRBV20-1	.	many
CAWSPNRLVQETQYF	TGTGCCTGGAGTCCCAACAGACTAGTTCAAGAGACCCAGTACTTC	TRBJ2-5	TRBV30	.	.
CASSFFRDISKTQYF	TGTGCCAGCAGCTTTTTCCGGGACATTAGTAAGACCCAGTACTTC	TRBJ2-5	TRBV7-2	.	few
CASSWSRGRTEAFF	TGTGCCAGCAGTTGGTCCAGGGGACGCACTGAAGCTTTCTTT	TRBJ1-1	TRBV28	.	many
CSARGSGTSYEQYF	TGCAGTGCTAGAGGTAGCGGGACCTCCTACGAGCAGTACTTC	TRBJ2-7	TRBV20-1	TRBD2	many
CASSLGFAGDDQFF	TGTGCCAGCAGCTTAGGTTTCGCCGGGGACGACCAGTTCTTC	TRBJ2-1	TRBV7-9	.	.
CASSLRQDTQYF	TGTGCCAGCAGTTTACGCCAGGATACGCAGTATTTT	TRBJ2-3	TRBV28	.	few
CASSVDSLRATGELFF	TGTGCCAGCAGCGTAGACTCCCTCCGAGCTACCGGGGAGCTGTTTTTT	TRBJ2-2	TRBV9	.	.
CASSLEPGTIYGYTF	TGCGCCAGCAGCTTGGAGCCGGGCACGATCTATGGCTACACCTTC	TRBJ1-2	TRBV5-1	.	.
CPSSDRQGGLRGGYQETQYF	TGTCCCAGCAGCGACCGACAAGGGGGCTTACGGGGGGGGTACCAAGAGACCCAGTACTTC	TRBJ2-5	TRBV7-2	.	.
CASSLARDRGLLSGANVLTF	TGCGCCAGCAGCTTGGCAAGGGACAGGGGGCTTCTCTCTGGGGCCAACGTCCTGACTTTC	TRBJ2-6	TRBV5-1	TRBD1	few
CASTLTDRGLGTEAFF	TGTGCCAGCACTTTAACAGACAGGGGGCTTGGCACTGAAGCTTTCTTT	TRBJ1-1	TRBV6-1	TRBD1	few
CASSPPQGATEAFF	TGTGCCAGCAGTCCTCCCCAGGGGGCCACTGAAGCTTTCTTT	TRBJ1-1	TRBV6-1	TRBD1	.
CASSFRQGLEETQYF	TGTGCCAGCAGTTTCCGACAGGGATTGGAAGAGACCCAGTACTTC	TRBJ2-5	TRBV6-2/TRBV6-3	TRBD1	few
CASSRGSIPSYEQYF	TGTGCCAGCAGCCGGGGGAGCATCCCCTCCTACGAGCAGTACTTC	TRBJ2-7	TRBV7-8	.	many
CASSPGLQGYEQYF	TGTGCCAGCTCACCGGGGCTACAGGGCTACGAGCAGTACTTC	TRBJ2-7	TRBV18	.	many
CASSLAPAGTRVTDTQYF	TGCGCCAGCAGCTTGGCCCCGGCCGGGACAAGAGTCACAGATACGCAGTATTTT	TRBJ2-3	TRBV5-1	.	few
CASSPFLTGGTDTQYF	TGCGCCAGCAGCCCATTCTTGACAGGGGGCACAGATACGCAGTACTTT	TRBJ2-3	TRBV5-1	TRBD1	few
CASSSDRGMNTEAFF	TGTGCCAGCAGCTCGGACAGGGGAATGAACACTGAAGCTTTCTTT	TRBJ1-1	TRBV7-2	TRBD1	many
CASSSLVPSRQFF	TGTGCCAGCAGCTCACTGGTACCTTCAAGACAGTTCTTC	TRBJ2-1	TRBV7-2	.	.
CASGTGVLNTEAFF	TGTGCCAGCGGGACAGGGGTTCTGAACACTGAAGCTTTCTTT	TRBJ1-1	TRBV13	TRBD1	.
CASSQVFTWGQTYEQYF	TGTGCCAGCAGCCAAGTTTTCACTTGGGGACAGACTTACGAGCAGTACTTC	TRBJ2-7	TRBV3-1	TRBD1	.
CASRPRGDYGYTF	TGTGCCAGCAGGCCCCGGGGGGACTATGGCTACACCTTC	TRBJ1-2	TRBV2	.	many
CAWSAGQGYGEQYF	TGTGCCTGGAGTGCGGGACAGGGCTACGGGGAGCAGTACTTC	TRBJ2-7	TRBV30	TRBD1	.
CASSEARRSYGYTF	TGTGCCAGCAGTGAAGCGCGTCGGAGCTATGGCTACACCTTC	TRBJ1-2	TRBV6-1	.	many
CASSFDRSNVLTF	TGCGCCAGCAGCTTCGACAGGTCCAACGTCCTGACTTTC	TRBJ2-6	TRBV5-1	.	few
CASTGTAIRGTDTQYF	TGTGCCAGCACTGGGACTGCTATTCGCGGGACAGATACGCAGTATTTT	TRBJ2-3	TRBV2	.	few
CSVESYGGRGPGYGYTF	TGCAGCGTTGAAAGTTATGGAGGCCGGGGGCCCGGCTATGGCTACACCTTC	TRBJ1-2	TRBV29-1	.	.
CASSPGDRSGEQFF	TGTGCCAGCAGCCCTGGGGACAGGTCAGGTGAGCAGTTCTTC	TRBJ2-1	TRBV9	TRBD1	.
CASSSTGRGGIQYF	TGTGCCAGCAGTTCGACGGGACGGGGAGGCATTCAGTACTTC	TRBJ2-4	TRBV28	.	.
CAWRLLRGVGGYTF	TGTGCCTGGAGGCTGCTGAGGGGGGTGGGAGGCTACACCTTC	TRBJ1-2	TRBV30	.	many
CASSMAGGDQPQHF	TGTGCCAGTAGTATGGCGGGGGGAGACCAGCCCCAGCATTTT	TRBJ1-5	TRBV19	.	.
CASSTGPGSNQPQHF	TGTGCCAGTAGCACGGGTCCGGGCAGCAATCAGCCCCAGCATTTT	TRBJ1-5	TRBV19	.	.